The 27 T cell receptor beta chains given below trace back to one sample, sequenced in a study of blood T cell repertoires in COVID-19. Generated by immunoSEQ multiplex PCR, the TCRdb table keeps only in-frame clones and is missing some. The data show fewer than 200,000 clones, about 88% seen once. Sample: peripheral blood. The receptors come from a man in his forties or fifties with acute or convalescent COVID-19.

The CDR3 is CAIRGLDTGELFF. CDR3 sequence (DNA): TGTGCCATCAGGGGACTTGACACCGGGGAGCTGTTTTTT. The chain carries TRBV10-3 and TRBJ2-2, with D possibly being TRBD2 (6 bases). Germline CDR1 ENHRY, CDR2 SYGVKD. This CDR3 region has 13 residues. V gave up 6 bases and J gave up 3 bases, with 8 bases separating them.

The CDR3 DNA is TGTGCCAGCAGTTGGGGGACAGGGGGCAAGAATGAGCAGTTCTTC. Its protein is CASSWGTGGKNEQFF. The rearrangement links TRBV6-5 to TRBJ2-1, with 12 bases identical to TRBD1. Germline assignment: CDR1 MNHEY and CDR2 SVGAGI. Trimming cost V 4 bases and J 7 bases; bases outside gene matches: 5. The CDR3 runs 15 residues.

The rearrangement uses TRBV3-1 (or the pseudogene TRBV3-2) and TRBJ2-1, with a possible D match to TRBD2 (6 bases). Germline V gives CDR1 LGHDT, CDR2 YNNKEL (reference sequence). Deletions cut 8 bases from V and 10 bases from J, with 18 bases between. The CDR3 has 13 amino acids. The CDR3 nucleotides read TGTGCCAGCGAGGGCGGGGAGGCTAGGGAGCAGTTCTTC. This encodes CASEGGEAREQFF.

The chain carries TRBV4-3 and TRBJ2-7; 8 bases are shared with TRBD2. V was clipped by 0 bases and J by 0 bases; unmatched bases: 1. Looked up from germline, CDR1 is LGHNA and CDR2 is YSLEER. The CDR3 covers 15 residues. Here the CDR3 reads CASSQELAVSYEQYF. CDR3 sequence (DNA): TGCGCCAGCAGCCAAGAACTAGCGGTCTCCTACGAGCAGTACTTC.

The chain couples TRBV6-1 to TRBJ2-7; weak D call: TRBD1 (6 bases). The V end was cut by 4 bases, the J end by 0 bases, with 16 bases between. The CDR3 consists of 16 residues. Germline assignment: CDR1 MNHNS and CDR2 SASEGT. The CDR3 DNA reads TGTGCCAGCAGTGGGGGGCCGGCAGGGTACTCCTACGAGCAGTACTTC. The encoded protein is CASSGGPAGYSYEQYF.

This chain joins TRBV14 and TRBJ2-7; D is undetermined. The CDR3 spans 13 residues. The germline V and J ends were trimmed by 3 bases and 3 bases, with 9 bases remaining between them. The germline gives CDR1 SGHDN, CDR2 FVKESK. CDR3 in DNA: TGTGCCAGCAGCCAGGGTGGCGGCTACGAGCAGTACTTC. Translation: CASSQGGGYEQYF.

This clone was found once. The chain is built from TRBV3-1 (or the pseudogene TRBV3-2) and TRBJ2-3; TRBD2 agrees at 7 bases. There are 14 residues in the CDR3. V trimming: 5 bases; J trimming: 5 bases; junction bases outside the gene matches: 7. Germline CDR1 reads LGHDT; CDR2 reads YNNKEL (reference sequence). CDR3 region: CASSLSGAGDTQYF. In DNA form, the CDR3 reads TGTGCCAGCAGCTTGAGCGGGGCTGGAGATACGCAGTATTTT.

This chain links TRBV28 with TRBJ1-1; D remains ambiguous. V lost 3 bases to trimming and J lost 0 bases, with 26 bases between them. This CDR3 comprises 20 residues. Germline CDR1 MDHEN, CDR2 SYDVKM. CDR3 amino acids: CASSFDGSQFLLRLNTEAFF. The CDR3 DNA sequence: TGTGCCAGCAGTTTCGACGGTAGTCAGTTTTTGTTGCGGCTGAACACTGAAGCTTTCTTT.

DNA of the CDR3: TGCAGCACCTCGTACAGGGCAGAGGCTGGCTACACCTTC. Its protein is CSTSYRAEAGYTF. J is TRBJ1-2 and V is TRBV29-1; D perhaps matches TRBD1 (6 bases). Between the trimmed V and J ends, which lost 8 bases and 7 bases, there was a span of 20 bases. Germline values: CDR1 SQVTM, CDR2 ANQGSEA. The CDR3 loop spans 13 amino acids.

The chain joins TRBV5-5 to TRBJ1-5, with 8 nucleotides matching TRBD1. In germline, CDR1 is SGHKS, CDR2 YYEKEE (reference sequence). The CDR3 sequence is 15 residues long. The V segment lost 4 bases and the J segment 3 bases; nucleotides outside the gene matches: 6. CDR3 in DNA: TGTGCCAGCAGCACCCGGACAGGGTACAATCAGCCCCAGCATTTT. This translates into CASSTRTGYNQPQHF.

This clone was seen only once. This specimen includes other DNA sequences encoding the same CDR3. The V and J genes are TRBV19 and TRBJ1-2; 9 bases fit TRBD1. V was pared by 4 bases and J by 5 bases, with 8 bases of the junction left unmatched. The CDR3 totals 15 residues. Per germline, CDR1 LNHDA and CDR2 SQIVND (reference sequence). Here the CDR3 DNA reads TGTGCCAGTAGTAACTCAGGGACAGGGATTTATGGCTACACCTTC. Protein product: CASSNSGTGIYGYTF.

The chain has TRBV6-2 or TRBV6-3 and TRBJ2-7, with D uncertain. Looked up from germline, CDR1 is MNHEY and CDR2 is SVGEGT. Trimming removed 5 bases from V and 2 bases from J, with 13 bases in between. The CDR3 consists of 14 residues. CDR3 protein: CASSVLGPTYEQYF. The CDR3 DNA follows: TGTGCCAGCAGTGTCCTCGGTCCTACCTACGAGCAGTACTTC.

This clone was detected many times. CDR3 nucleotide sequence: TGTGCCAGCAGCGGCCGGACAGGGTTATTGGGAGCCTTCTCTGGAAACACCATATATTTT. It codes for CASSGRTGLLGAFSGNTIYF. This chain joins TRBV9 and TRBJ1-3; 8 bases match TRBD1. The CDR3 is made up of 20 amino acids. Per germline, CDR1 SGDLS and CDR2 YYNGEE. V dropped 3 bases and J dropped 0; count of bases not matched to a gene: 17.

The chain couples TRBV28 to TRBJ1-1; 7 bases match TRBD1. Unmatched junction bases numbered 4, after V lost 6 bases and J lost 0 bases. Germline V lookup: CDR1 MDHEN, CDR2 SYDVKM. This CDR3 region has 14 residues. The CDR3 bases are TGTGCCAGCAGGCCACAGGGGATGAACACTGAAGCTTTCTTT. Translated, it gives CASRPQGMNTEAFF.

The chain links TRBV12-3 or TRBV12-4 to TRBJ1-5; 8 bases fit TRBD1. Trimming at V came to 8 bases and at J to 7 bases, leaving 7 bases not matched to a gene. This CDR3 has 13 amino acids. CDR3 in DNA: TGTGCCAGCGCTCAGGGGGCAGGCCAGCCCCAGCATTTT. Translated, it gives CASAQGAGQPQHF.

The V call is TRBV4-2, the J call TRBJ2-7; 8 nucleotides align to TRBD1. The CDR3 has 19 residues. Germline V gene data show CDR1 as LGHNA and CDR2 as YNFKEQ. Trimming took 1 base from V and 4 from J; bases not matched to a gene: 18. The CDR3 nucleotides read TGTGCCAGCAGCCAAGGATCGAATATAGAGCGCCAGGGGGCTTACGAGCAGTACTTC. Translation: CASSQGSNIERQGAYEQYF.

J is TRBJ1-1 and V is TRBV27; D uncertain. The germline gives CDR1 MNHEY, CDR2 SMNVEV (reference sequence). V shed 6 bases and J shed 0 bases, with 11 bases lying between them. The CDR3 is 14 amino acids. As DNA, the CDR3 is TGTGCCAGCAGAAAGAGGGAAGTGAACACTGAAGCTTTCTTT. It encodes CASRKREVNTEAFF.

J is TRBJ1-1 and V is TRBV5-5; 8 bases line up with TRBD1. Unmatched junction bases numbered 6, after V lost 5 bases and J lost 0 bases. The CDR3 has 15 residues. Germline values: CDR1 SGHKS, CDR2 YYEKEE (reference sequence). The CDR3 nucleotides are TGTGCCAGCAGATCAAACAGGGGGTTGAACACTGAAGCTTTCTTT. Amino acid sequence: CASRSNRGLNTEAFF.

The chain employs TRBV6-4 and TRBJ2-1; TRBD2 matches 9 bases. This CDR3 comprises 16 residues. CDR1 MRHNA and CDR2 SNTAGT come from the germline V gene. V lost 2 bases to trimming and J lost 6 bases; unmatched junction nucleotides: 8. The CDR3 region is CASSDMASGDTNEQFF. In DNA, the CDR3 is TGTGCCAGCAGTGACATGGCTAGCGGGGACACCAATGAGCAGTTCTTC.

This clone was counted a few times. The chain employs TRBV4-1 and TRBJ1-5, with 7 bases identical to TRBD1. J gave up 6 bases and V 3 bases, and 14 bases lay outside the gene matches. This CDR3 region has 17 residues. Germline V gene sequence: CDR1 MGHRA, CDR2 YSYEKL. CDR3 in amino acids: CASSQPPGDRRLQPQHF. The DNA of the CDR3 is TGCGCCAGCAGCCAGCCCCCTGGGGACAGAAGACTTCAGCCCCAGCATTTT.

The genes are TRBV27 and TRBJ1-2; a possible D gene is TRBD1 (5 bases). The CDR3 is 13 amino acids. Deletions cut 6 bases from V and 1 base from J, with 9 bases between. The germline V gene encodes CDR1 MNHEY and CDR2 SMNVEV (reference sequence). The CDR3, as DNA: TGTGCCAGCAGGCTTGACAGTAACTATGGCTACACCTTC. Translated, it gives CASRLDSNYGYTF.

The CDR3 is CASSPETSSYNSPLHF. In nucleotides, the CDR3 is TGTGCCAGCTCACCTGAGACTAGCTCCTATAATTCACCCCTCCACTTT. The rearrangement links TRBV18 to TRBJ1-6; D is uncertain. This CDR3 region has 16 residues. Per germline, CDR1 KGHSH and CDR2 LQKENI. The ends were cut back, 3 bases at V and 0 bases at J, with 9 bases in the middle.

The CDR3 region is CASRKTSSGNTIYF. CDR3 DNA: TGTGCCAGCAGGAAGACATCCTCTGGAAACACCATATATTTT. The chain employs TRBV7-9 and TRBJ1-3; D is unresolved. The V and J ends lost 6 bases and 0 bases respectively, with 9 bases between them. This CDR3 has 14 residues. Germline CDR1 and CDR2: SEHNR and FQNEAQ (reference sequence).

CDR3 residues: CASKRGTGYTEAFF. CDR3 in DNA: TGTGCCAGTAAAAGGGGCACCGGCTACACTGAAGCTTTCTTT. The chain carries TRBV19 and TRBJ1-1, with D possibly matching TRBD1 (5 bases). CDR3 length: 14 residues. Germline loops: CDR1 LNHDA, CDR2 SQIVND (reference sequence). The V gene lost 7 bases and the J gene lost 3 bases, with 15 bases spanning the gap.

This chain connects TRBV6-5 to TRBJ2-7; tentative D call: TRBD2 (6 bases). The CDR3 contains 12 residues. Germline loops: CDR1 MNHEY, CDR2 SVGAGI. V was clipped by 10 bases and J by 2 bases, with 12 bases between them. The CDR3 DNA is TGTGCCACTGGTAGCGGAACCTACGAGCAGTACTTC. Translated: CATGSGTYEQYF.

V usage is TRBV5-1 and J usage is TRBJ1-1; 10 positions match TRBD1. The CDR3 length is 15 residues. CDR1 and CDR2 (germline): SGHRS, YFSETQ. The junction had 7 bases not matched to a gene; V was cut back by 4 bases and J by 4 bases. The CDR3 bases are TGCGCCAGCAGCGGACGGACAGGGGGGAGCACTGAAGCTTTCTTT. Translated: CASSGRTGGSTEAFF.

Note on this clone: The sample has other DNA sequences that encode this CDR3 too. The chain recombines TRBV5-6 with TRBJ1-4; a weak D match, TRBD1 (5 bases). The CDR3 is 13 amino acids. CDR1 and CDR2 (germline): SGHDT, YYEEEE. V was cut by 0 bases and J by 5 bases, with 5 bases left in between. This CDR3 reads CASSLAGNEKLFF. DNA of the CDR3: TGTGCCAGCAGCTTGGCAGGGAATGAAAAACTGTTTTTT. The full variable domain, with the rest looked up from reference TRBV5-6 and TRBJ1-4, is DAGVTQSPTHLIKTRGQQVTLRCSPKSGHDTVSWYQQALGQGPQFIFQYYEEEERQRGNFPDRFSGHQFPNYSSELNVNALLLGDSALYLCASSLAGNEKLFFGSGTQLSVL.